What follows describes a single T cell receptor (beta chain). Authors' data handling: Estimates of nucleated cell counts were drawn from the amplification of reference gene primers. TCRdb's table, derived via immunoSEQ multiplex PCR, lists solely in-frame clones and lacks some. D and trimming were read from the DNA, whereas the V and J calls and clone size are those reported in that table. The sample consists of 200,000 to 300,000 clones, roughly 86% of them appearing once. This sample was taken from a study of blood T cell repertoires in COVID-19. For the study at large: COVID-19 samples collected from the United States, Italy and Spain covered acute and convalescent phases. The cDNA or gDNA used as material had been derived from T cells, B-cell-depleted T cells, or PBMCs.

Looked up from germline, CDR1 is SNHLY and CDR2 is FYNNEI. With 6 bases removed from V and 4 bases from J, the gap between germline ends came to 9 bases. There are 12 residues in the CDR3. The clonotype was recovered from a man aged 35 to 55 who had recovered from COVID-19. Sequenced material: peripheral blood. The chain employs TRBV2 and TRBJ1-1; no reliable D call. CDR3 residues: CASSAGITEAFF. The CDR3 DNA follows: TGTGCCAGCAGCGCCGGGATCACTGAAGCTTTCTTT.